These 28 T cell receptor beta chains share one sample of origin, sequenced in a study of regulatory T cells in long-lasting Graves disease. In building TCR beta libraries, iRepertoire HTBI primers were used together with Arm-PCR of CDR3 regions. Each CDR3 protein is one row after TCRdb ran MiXCR on the multiplex PCR reads. The table shows 420,000 or so distinct CDR3 sequences, with approximately 16% occurring only once. Indicated time point: newly diagnosed GD, antithyroid drugs for less than 3 months. Extracted RNA from PBMCs served as the source of the TCR library. This sample also belongs to another study, concerning T cells in Graves' hyperthyroidism and ophthalmopathy.

The source material was peripheral blood mononuclear cells (PBMCs), sampled at new diagnosis, from a patient treated with antithyroid drugs. The receptors originated from a woman under 30 with Graves disease.

This clonotype was observed at least ten times. The chain employs TRBV2 and TRBJ2-7; D remains unclear. This CDR3 has 12 amino acids. The germline V and J ends were trimmed by 6 bases and 3 bases, with 9 bases remaining between them. The germline CDR1 and CDR2 sequences are SNHLY and FYNNEI. The CDR3: CASRGPDYEQYF. The CDR3 nucleotides read TGTGCCAGCAGGGGCCCTGACTACGAGCAGTACTTC.

This clonotype was seen more than once but under ten times. The genes are TRBV6-1 and TRBJ2-7; 9 bases line up with TRBD2. The CDR3 spans 14 residues. Germline V gene lookup returns CDR1 MNHNS and CDR2 SASEGT. Germline trimming cut 6 bases from V and 0 bases from J; bases unmatched to any gene: 3. The CDR3 coding sequence is TGTGCCAGCAGAGGTAGCGGGAGCTCCTACGAGCAGTACTTC. Translating gives CASRGSGSSYEQYF.

This clonotype was counted at least ten times. The CDR3 DNA is TGTGCCAGCAGCGTGTACCCGAACACCGGGGAGCTGTTTTTT. Protein product: CASSVYPNTGELFF. The chain combines TRBV11-2 with TRBJ2-2, with D hard to call. This CDR3 has 14 residues. The germline gives CDR1 SGHAT, CDR2 FQNNGV. The V gene lost 5 bases and the J gene lost 0 bases, with 7 bases spanning the gap.

With respect to this clonotype: A junction end diverges from the germline sequence, so it may reflect a read error. The chain employs TRBV11-3 and TRBJ2-7; 10 nucleotides agree with TRBD2. This CDR3 is 14 amino acids long. Germline CDR1 reads SGHNT; CDR2 reads YENEEA. CDR3: CARSLLAGGHEQYF. DNA of the CDR3: TGTGCCCGCAGCTTGTTAGCGGGAGGACACGAGCAGTACTTC.

This chain joins TRBV18 and TRBJ2-5, with D maybe TRBD2 (6 bases). The germline V gene encodes CDR1 KGHSH and CDR2 LQKENI. The CDR3 covers 14 residues. V dropped 0 bases and J dropped 7 bases, with 12 bases sitting between them. CDR3 protein: CASSPPWRGGTQYF. The DNA for the CDR3 is TGTGCCAGCTCACCACCGTGGCGGGGTGGGACCCAGTACTTC.

This clonotype appeared many times. The chain employs TRBV6-5 and TRBJ2-7, with D hard to call. Germline-derived CDR1 and CDR2 are MNHEY and SVGAGI. V was cut by 2 bases and J by 4 bases, with 18 bases left in between. The CDR3 runs 16 residues. The CDR3: CASSYSPRTLGYEQYF. The CDR3 region has the DNA TGTGCCAGCAGTTACAGCCCAAGGACGTTAGGGTACGAGCAGTACTTC.

For the CDR3, the DNA is TGTGCCAGTAGTGTAAGACAGGGTATGGCTGAAGCTTTCTTT. This encodes CASSVRQGMAEAFF. This chain uses TRBV19 with TRBJ1-1, with 7 bases aligning to TRBD1. V shed 5 bases and J 6 bases; nucleotides not matched to a gene: 9. The length of the CDR3 is 14 residues. Looked up from germline, CDR1 is LNHDA and CDR2 is SQIVND (reference sequence).

This clonotype has more than one count but fewer than ten. The chain is built from TRBV7-3 and TRBJ2-7, with 13 bases lining up with TRBD2. The germline CDR1 and CDR2 sequences are SGHTA and FQGTGA. Unmatched junction bases numbered 13, after V lost 1 base and J lost 4 bases. This CDR3 is 19 amino acids long. The CDR3 reads CASSLSWTSGSFSLYEQYF. The CDR3 nucleotides are TGTGCCAGCAGCTTAAGTTGGACTAGCGGGAGTTTCAGCCTTTACGAGCAGTACTTC. Based on the CDR3 plus reference TRBV7-3 and TRBJ2-7, the full variable domain is GAGVSQTPSNKVTEKGKYVELRCDPISGHTALYWYRQSLGQGPEFLIYFQGTGAADDSGLPNDRFFAVRPEGSVSTLKIQRTERGDSAVYLCASSLSWTSGSFSLYEQYFGPGTRLTVT.

This clonotype was counted ten times or more. The J gene is TRBJ2-5, the V gene TRBV28; 7 bases agree with TRBD1. The length of the CDR3 is 12 residues. V was pared by 2 bases and J by 10 bases, with 4 bases of the junction left unmatched. CDR1 and CDR2 from the germline V gene are MDHEN and SYDVKM. The CDR3 spells CASSLGQVDQYF. In DNA, the CDR3 is TGTGCCAGCAGTTTAGGACAGGTTGACCAGTACTTC.

The V call is TRBV18, the J call TRBJ2-7; 12 bases are a match to TRBD2. J was trimmed by 1 base and V by 2 bases; bases with no gene match: 9. Germline loops: CDR1 KGHSH, CDR2 LQKENI. This CDR3 is built from 18 residues. This CDR3 reads CASSPTTRLAGVSYEQYF. CDR3 in DNA: TGTGCCAGCTCACCAACCACAAGACTAGCGGGAGTATCCTACGAGCAGTACTTC.

In this sample, this clonotype turned up a few times. The chain carries TRBV19 and TRBJ1-5, with no clear D. The CDR3 loop spans 13 amino acids. Germline CDR1 reads LNHDA; CDR2 reads SQIVND (reference sequence). Trimming cost V 5 bases and J 7 bases, with 12 bases left between them. The CDR3 here is CASSSRRGQPQHF. As DNA, the CDR3 is TGTGCCAGTAGTTCCCGCCGGGGACAGCCCCAGCATTTT.

This clonotype was picked up many times. In nucleotides, the CDR3 is TGCAGTGCTACCGACAGGGCGACCGAGCAGTACTTC. Its translation: CSATDRATEQYF. V usage is TRBV20-1 and J usage is TRBJ2-7; 7 bases are shared with TRBD1. CDR3 length: 12 residues. CDR1 and CDR2 from the germline V gene are DFQATT and SNEGSKA (reference sequence). Trimming cost V 4 bases and J 6 bases; bases outside gene matches: 6.

About this clonotype: The CDR3 ends on some other residue instead of the conserved phenylalanine or tryptophan, so this is likely a read error. The rearrangement joins TRBV3-1 to TRBJ2-3, with 10 bases identical to TRBD2. Germline V gives CDR1 LGHDT, CDR2 YNNKEL (reference sequence). J lost 11 bases, V lost 1 base, and 9 bases had no gene match. The CDR3 contains 15 residues. The CDR3 region has the DNA TGTGCCAGCAGCCAAGGGGAAGCGGGAGGGCCTCGGCAGTATCTT. It yields the protein CASSQGEAGGPRQYL.

The chain links TRBV20-1 to TRBJ2-7; D unclear. The CDR3 runs to 11 residues. The V end was cut by 6 bases, the J end by 4 bases, with 10 bases between. Germline V gene lookup returns CDR1 DFQATT and CDR2 SNEGSKA (reference sequence). CDR3 in DNA: TGCAGTGCAAGAAAGATTTACGAGCAGTACTTC. It yields the protein CSARKIYEQYF.

The V and J genes are TRBV7-2 and TRBJ2-3; 11 bases map to TRBD2. The germline V gene encodes CDR1 SGHTA and CDR2 FQGNSA. Trimming at V came to 5 bases and at J to 6 bases, leaving 1 base not matched to a gene. The CDR3 has 13 amino acids. DNA of the CDR3: TGTGCCAGCAGCCGGACTAGCGGGGATACGCAGTATTTT. Translated, it gives CASSRTSGDTQYF.

There are a few counts of this clonotype. The CDR3 loop reads CASSISGTGAYNEQFF. The CDR3 DNA sequence: TGTGCCAGCAGCATTTCCGGGACAGGGGCTTACAATGAGCAGTTCTTC. The chain couples TRBV12-3 or TRBV12-4 to TRBJ2-1, with 10 positions matching TRBD1. V shed 6 bases and J 4 bases; nucleotides not matched to a gene: 9. This CDR3 has 16 residues.

This clonotype was detected only a few times. The chain combines TRBV20-1 with TRBJ2-5; 13 positions match TRBD2. Looked up from germline, CDR1 is DFQATT and CDR2 is SNEGSKA (reference sequence). Losses at the gene ends were 2 bases for V and 2 bases for J; bases not matched to a gene: 8. The CDR3 spans 17 residues. The CDR3 bases are TGCAGTGCTAGACCCTGGACTAGCGGGGGAGGGCAAGAGACCCAGTACTTC. As protein: CSARPWTSGGGQETQYF.

This clonotype was found many times. This chain links TRBV11-1 with TRBJ2-7, with D maybe TRBD1 (6 bases). The V end was cut by 2 bases, the J end by 3 bases, with 20 bases between. From germline, CDR1 is SGHAT and CDR2 FQDESV (reference sequence). The CDR3 covers 17 residues. In nucleotides, the CDR3 is TGTGCCAGCAGCTTATTTGCTCGTGGACAGCGCTTCTACGAGCAGTACTTC. Residues: CASSLFARGQRFYEQYF.

This clonotype occurred a few times. The chain is built from TRBV7-3 and TRBJ2-2; TRBD2 matches at 11 bases. The CDR3 runs 14 residues. With 0 bases clipped from V and 11 bases from J, the junction kept 2 bases outside the gene matches. Germline lookup yields CDR1 SGHTA and CDR2 FQGTGA. The CDR3 DNA is TGTGCCAGCAGCTTAACTAGCGGGAGGGCAGAGCTGTTTTTT. The encoded protein is CASSLTSGRAELFF.

In its sample, this clonotype was seen a few times. This chain joins TRBV28 and TRBJ1-6, with D tentatively TRBD1 (5 bases). Germline V lookup: CDR1 MDHEN, CDR2 SYDVKM. This CDR3 comprises 15 residues. The germline V and J ends were trimmed by 4 bases and 9 bases, with 16 bases remaining between them. CDR3 bases: TGTGCCAGCAGTTCGGGGCCGGTCCAGGGTTCACCCCTCCACTTT. The encoded protein is CASSSGPVQGSPLHF. Looking up the rest from reference TRBV28 and TRBJ1-6 gives the full variable domain: DVKVTQSSRYLVKRTGEKVFLECVQDMDHENMFWYRQDPGLGLRLIYFSYDVKMKEKGDIPEGYSVSREKKERFSLILESASTNQTSMYLCASSSGPVQGSPLHFGNGTRLTVT.

This clonotype was seen only a few times. The chain employs TRBV6-2 or TRBV6-3 and TRBJ2-7; 9 bases match TRBD2. The CDR3 extends over 16 amino acids. With 4 bases clipped from V and 5 bases from J, the junction kept 12 bases outside the gene matches. Germline CDR1 reads MNHEY; CDR2 reads SVGEGT. The CDR3 nucleotides are TGTGCCAGCAGTTCGGGCGCTAGCGGGAAGTTCAACGAGCAGTACTTC. Residues: CASSSGASGKFNEQYF.

This clonotype has at least ten counts. The J gene is TRBJ2-7, the V gene TRBV7-2, with D perhaps matching TRBD2 (6 bases). V dropped 5 bases and J dropped 2 bases, with 13 bases sitting between them. The CDR3 is made up of 14 amino acids. CDR1 SGHTA and CDR2 FQGNSA come from the germline V gene. CDR3 bases: TGTGCCAGCAGCCGTAGCGGAGTAACCTACGAGCAGTACTTC. The encoded protein is CASSRSGVTYEQYF.

There are many counts of this clonotype. V and J are TRBV6-1 and TRBJ2-1; tentatively, D is TRBD2 (6 bases). The germline V gene encodes CDR1 MNHNS and CDR2 SASEGT. With 5 bases removed from V and 4 bases from J, the gap between germline ends came to 12 bases. The CDR3 sequence is 14 residues long. CDR3 protein: CASSIREFYNEQFF. The CDR3 DNA is TGTGCCAGCAGTATCCGGGAGTTTTACAATGAGCAGTTCTTC.

This clonotype was seen repeatedly, ten times or more. V gene TRBV3-1 combines with J gene TRBJ2-1; D gene ambiguous. Germline values: CDR1 LGHDT, CDR2 YNNKEL (reference sequence). Trimming shortened V by 0 bases and J by 9 bases, and 12 bases separated the two germline ends. This CDR3 spans 14 amino acids. Here the CDR3 DNA reads TGTGCCAGCAGCCAAGAGTGGGCCGCCTCTGAGCAGTTCTTC. It codes for CASSQEWAASEQFF.

This clonotype was counted at least ten times. The chain carries TRBV12-3 or TRBV12-4 and TRBJ2-7; 8 positions match TRBD1. Trimming took 6 bases from V and 2 from J; bases not matched to a gene: 9. The CDR3 contains 15 residues. CDR3 protein: CASRTQGGGTYEQYF. Here the CDR3 DNA reads TGTGCCAGCAGAACACAGGGGGGCGGAACCTACGAGCAGTACTTC.

A single count supports this clonotype. This may come from a read error, since a much larger clone is one base off. The rearrangement links TRBV20-1 to TRBJ2-7; D is uncertain. The CDR3 sequence is 11 residues long. The V gene lost 4 bases and the J gene lost 7 bases, with 11 bases spanning the gap. Germline CDR1 reads DFQATT; CDR2 reads SNEGSKA (reference sequence). CDR3 bases: TGCAGTGCTACTCCGGTGGTTGAGCAGTACTTC. It specifies CSATPVVEQYF.

This clonotype was observed a few times. V usage is TRBV6-5 and J usage is TRBJ2-7; D is unresolved. CDR1 and CDR2 (germline): MNHEY, SVGAGI. V lost 3 bases and J 5 bases, leaving 8 bases between the germline ends. This CDR3 has 12 amino acids. CDR3 residues: CASSYGVDEQYF. The CDR3 nucleotides read TGTGCCAGCAGTTATGGGGTGGACGAGCAGTACTTC.

This clonotype was detected ten times or more. This chain links TRBV28 with TRBJ2-2; D remains ambiguous. Germline V gene sequence: CDR1 MDHEN, CDR2 SYDVKM. V was shortened by 1 base and J by 7 bases, with 7 bases between the two germline ends. The CDR3 runs 13 residues. This CDR3 reads CASSLSSIGELFF. DNA of the CDR3: TGTGCCAGCAGTTTATCATCGATCGGGGAGCTGTTTTTT.